What follows are 4 T cell receptor beta chains derived from one specimen sequenced in a study of blood T cell repertoires in COVID-19. Assay used: immunoSEQ multiplex PCR; TCRdb lists only in-frame clones, some missing. The sample includes a few hundred thousand clones, about 85% of them seen just once. Sequenced sample: peripheral blood. All receptors derive from a woman aged 18 to 35 with acute or convalescent COVID-19.

V is TRBV29-1 and J is TRBJ2-7, with 11 bases lining up with TRBD1. The CDR3 covers 20 residues. The junction had 20 bases not matched to a gene; V was cut back by 0 bases and J by 4 bases. Germline V lookup: CDR1 SQVTM, CDR2 ANQGSEA. The CDR3 DNA is TGCAGCGTTGAAGAGACACGGGACTTACTTGGGACAGGGGGATCGTACGAGCAGTACTTC. Protein: CSVEETRDLLGTGGSYEQYF.

V usage is TRBV5-1 and J usage is TRBJ2-5, with 10 bases that match TRBD2. Trimming took 4 bases from V and 7 from J; bases not matched to a gene: 13. This CDR3 contains 16 residues. Germline values: CDR1 SGHRS, CDR2 YFSETQ. CDR3 sequence: CASSLNPLAGAGTQYF. The CDR3 bases are TGCGCCAGCAGCCTCAACCCTCTAGCGGGAGCGGGGACCCAGTACTTC.

The chain recombines TRBV24-1 with TRBJ2-5, with D perhaps matching TRBD1 (5 bases). V shed 4 bases and J shed 7 bases, with 15 bases lying between them. Germline CDR1 KGHDR, CDR2 SFDVKD. The CDR3 is 14 residues long. The CDR3 is CATSEVTPQGTQYF. CDR3 DNA sequence: TGTGCCACCAGTGAAGTGACACCCCAGGGGACCCAGTACTTC.

V is TRBV5-5 and J is TRBJ1-4; D remains ambiguous. CDR1 SGHKS and CDR2 YYEKEE come from the germline V gene (reference sequence). This CDR3 is built from 17 residues. V gave up 0 bases and J gave up 0 bases, with 12 bases separating them. In DNA form, the CDR3 reads TGTGCCAGCAGCTTGGGTATTCCGGGGTCAACTAATGAAAAACTGTTTTTT. It is translated as CASSLGIPGSTNEKLFF. Filled out from reference TRBV5-5 and TRBJ1-4, the complete variable domain reads DAGVTQSPTHLIKTRGQQVTLRCSPISGHKSVSWYQQVLGQGPQFIFQYYEKEERGRGNFPDRFSARQFPNYSSELNVNALLLGDSALYLCASSLGIPGSTNEKLFFGSGTQLSVL.